This T cell receptor beta chain was documented in a study of cytomegalovirus exposure and HLA in healthy donors. CDR1 and CDR2 from the germline V gene are LNHNV and YYDKDF (reference sequence). V was clipped by 1 base and J by 3 bases; unmatched bases: 4. CDR3 length: 16 amino acids. On this clone: Antigen: not known.

The PCR employed 60 Vbeta primers together with 13 Jbeta primers. TCRdb's table, derived via immunoSEQ multiplex PCR, lists solely in-frame clones and lacks some. The table includes more than 150,000 clones, around four fifths detected once. Study results and caveats: Relative to equally common others, HLA-associated TCR beta chains showed greater clonal expansion in a later analysis. Indistinguishable V segments, including TRBV6-2 and TRBV6-3, were excluded. It was reported in a later analysis that an Asian-associated ancestry cluster showed fewer N-insertions than the roughly 660-donor mean.

This receptor was obtained from a male donor in good health and CMV-seronegative. V gene TRBV15 combines with J gene TRBJ2-5, with 11 bases that match TRBD2. The source material was PBMCs. CDR3 loop: CATSRVAGGPEETQYF. The CDR3 DNA sequence: TGTGCCACCAGCAGAGTAGCGGGGGGGCCTGAAGAGACCCAGTACTTC.